These 31 T cell receptor beta chains were all obtained from the same sample, sequenced in a study of blood T cell repertoires in COVID-19. Produced via immunoSEQ multiplex PCR; TCRdb's table is partial and in-frame only. This repertoire shows some 250,000 clones, around 82% found once; its top ten account for roughly 8.7%. Sequencing used peripheral blood. The receptors shown here come from a man aged 35 to 55 with active or convalescent COVID-19.

The chain carries TRBV6-2 or TRBV6-3 and TRBJ2-7; a possible D gene is TRBD2 (5 bases). The CDR3 covers 13 residues. The V end lost 5 bases, the J end lost 3 bases, and 11 bases lay between the germline ends. The germline V gene encodes CDR1 MNHEY and CDR2 SVGEGT. The CDR3 here is CASSPGGYYEQYF. Written as DNA, the CDR3 is TGTGCCAGCAGTCCCGGCGGGTACTACGAGCAGTACTTC.

This chain uses TRBV7-3 with TRBJ1-1; D may be TRBD1 (5 bases). The germline gives CDR1 SGHTA, CDR2 FQGTGA. The CDR3 contains 13 residues. V was clipped by 5 bases and J by 1 base, with 8 bases between them. In nucleotides, the CDR3 is TGTGCCAGCAGCGATCAGGGGAACACTGAAGCTTTCTTT. This sequence encodes CASSDQGNTEAFF.

This chain links TRBV28 with TRBJ2-7; a weak D match, TRBD1 (6 bases). Deletions cut 4 bases from V and 5 bases from J, with 15 bases between. CDR1 is MDHEN, CDR2 SYDVKM, per germline. The CDR3 totals 14 residues. CDR3 sequence: CASSSYRERNEQYF. CDR3 DNA sequence: TGTGCCAGCAGTTCCTACAGGGAAAGGAACGAGCAGTACTTC. The whole variable domain, remainder taken from reference TRBV28 and TRBJ2-7, is DVKVTQSSRYLVKRTGEKVFLECVQDMDHENMFWYRQDPGLGLRLIYFSYDVKMKEKGDIPEGYSVSREKKERFSLILESASTNQTSMYLCASSSYRERNEQYFGPGTRLTVT.

The chain recombines TRBV3-1 (or the pseudogene TRBV3-2) with TRBJ1-4; 8 bases fit TRBD1. The germline V gene encodes CDR1 LGHDT and CDR2 YNNKEL (reference sequence). This CDR3 has 13 residues. With V trimmed by 3 bases and J by 8 bases, 2 bases remained unmatched. CDR3 amino acids: CASSQDRVEKLFF. CDR3 DNA: TGTGCCAGCAGCCAGGACAGGGTGGAAAAACTGTTTTTT.

The chain has TRBV9 and TRBJ1-2; tentative D call: TRBD1 (5 bases). The CDR3 sequence is 16 residues long. Germline CDR1 and CDR2: SGDLS and YYNGEE. Trimming took 4 bases from V and 8 from J, leaving 24 bases between them. CDR3 sequence: CASSSTLTTGFEGYTF. CDR3 nucleotide sequence: TGTGCCAGCAGCTCTACGCTAACAACAGGATTTGAAGGCTACACCTTC.

The rearrangement joins TRBV6-6 to TRBJ2-1, with 9 bases aligning to TRBD1. Germline values: CDR1 MNHNY, CDR2 SVGAGI (reference sequence). The junction had 8 bases not matched to a gene; V was cut back by 4 bases and J by 7 bases. This CDR3 contains 15 residues. The chain's CDR3 is CASSSGQGLFNEQFF. The CDR3 nucleotides are TGTGCCAGCAGTTCGGGACAGGGATTATTTAATGAGCAGTTCTTC.

The rearrangement links TRBV7-2 to TRBJ2-3; no definite D call. The CDR3 runs to 12 residues. Germline V gene lookup returns CDR1 SGHTA and CDR2 FQGNSA. Trimming removed 5 bases from V and 0 bases from J, with 3 bases in between. CDR3 region: CASSPSTDTQYF. Written as DNA, the CDR3 is TGTGCCAGCAGCCCTAGCACAGATACGCAGTATTTT.

The chain combines TRBV7-9 with TRBJ2-3; D is unclear. The CDR3 is made up of 15 amino acids. V was trimmed by 4 bases and J by 2 bases, leaving 13 bases between them. Germline CDR1 and CDR2: SEHNR and FQNEAQ (reference sequence). The CDR3, as DNA: TGTGCCAGCAGCTCCGCGCAGGTGATCACAGATACGCAGTATTTT. Translated, it gives CASSSAQVITDTQYF.

J is TRBJ2-5 and V is TRBV30; D unresolved. Germline CDR1 reads GTSNPN; CDR2 reads SVGIG (reference sequence). This CDR3 is 12 amino acids long. Trimming cost V 1 base and J 4 bases, with 7 bases left between them. The CDR3 DNA follows: TGTGCCTGGAGTGGTGCCGGAGAGACCCAGTACTTC. It is translated as CAWSGAGETQYF.

This clone was recorded only once. The chain combines TRBV19 with TRBJ1-4, with D possibly matching TRBD1 (5 bases). Germline CDR1 is LNHDA and CDR2 is SQIVND (reference sequence). The V gene lost 3 bases and the J gene lost 7 bases, with 12 bases spanning the gap. The CDR3 is 14 residues long. CDR3 residues: CASSIRQGFEKLFF. In nucleotides, the CDR3 is TGTGCCAGTAGTATTAGGCAGGGATTTGAAAAACTGTTTTTT.

This clone came up once. This chain uses TRBV30 with TRBJ1-1; D ambiguous. The CDR3 is made up of 13 amino acids. The germline V and J ends were trimmed by 8 bases and 5 bases, with 18 bases remaining between them. Germline V gene lookup returns CDR1 GTSNPN and CDR2 SVGIG (reference sequence). The CDR3 loop is CAPLGPRGTEAFF. The CDR3 DNA follows: TGTGCCCCCCTAGGTCCCCGCGGGACTGAAGCTTTCTTT. Filled out from reference TRBV30 and TRBJ1-1, the complete variable domain reads SQTIHQWPATLVQPVGSPLSLECTVEGTSNPNLYWYRQAAGRGLQLLFYSVGIGQISSEVPQNLSASRPQDRQFILSSKKLLLSDSGFYLCAPLGPRGTEAFFGQGTRLTVV.

This clone showed up just once. The chain has TRBV28 and TRBJ2-1; TRBD2 is a possible D gene (5 bases). CDR1 and CDR2 from the germline V gene are MDHEN and SYDVKM. Trimming removed 5 bases at V and 5 bases at J, with 10 bases between. The CDR3 length is 13 residues. CDR3 sequence (DNA): TGTGCCAGCAGTCTCACAGCGGACAATGAGCAGTTCTTC. Its protein product is CASSLTADNEQFF.

V and J are TRBV12-3 or TRBV12-4 and TRBJ1-1, with 8 bases fitting TRBD1. V was clipped by 6 bases and J by 14 bases; unmatched bases: 11. The CDR3 runs 12 residues. CDR3 in amino acids: CASSPDRVSLFF. In DNA, the CDR3 is TGTGCCAGCAGCCCGGACAGGGTTTCTTTATTCTTT.

There are a few counts of this clone. This rearrangement joins TRBV7-9 to TRBJ1-6; D gene ambiguous. The CDR3 is 14 amino acids. The ends were cut back, 3 bases at V and 5 bases at J, with 8 bases in the middle. Germline V gene sequence: CDR1 SEHNR, CDR2 FQNEAQ (reference sequence). The CDR3 protein is CASSLDGNNSPLHF. CDR3 DNA sequence: TGTGCCAGCAGCTTGGACGGGAATAATTCACCCCTCCACTTT. Supplemented by reference TRBV7-9 and TRBJ1-6, the full variable domain reads DTGVSQNPRHKITKRGQNVTFRCDPISEHNRLYWYRQTLGQGPEFLTYFQNEAQLEKSRLLSDRFSAERPKGSFSTLEIQRTEQGDSAMYLCASSLDGNNSPLHFGNGTRLTVT.

In its sample, this clone was seen a few times. The genes are TRBV29-1 and TRBJ2-7, with D maybe TRBD1 (6 bases). The CDR3 spans 13 residues. Trimming shortened V by 6 bases and J by 1 base, and 13 bases separated the two germline ends. The germline V gene encodes CDR1 SQVTM and CDR2 ANQGSEA. The CDR3 DNA is TGCAGCGTCAACCAGACAGGATCCTACGAGCAGTACTTC. Translation gives CSVNQTGSYEQYF.

V is TRBV6-5 and J is TRBJ1-2; unclear D gene. The length of the CDR3 is 14 residues. Trimming removed 0 bases at V and 6 bases at J, with 11 bases between. CDR1 and CDR2 from the germline V gene are MNHEY and SVGAGI. In DNA form, the CDR3 reads TGTGCCAGCAGTTACTCGCGGGAATTGGATGGCTACACCTTC. Residues: CASSYSRELDGYTF.

This rearrangement joins TRBV18 to TRBJ1-1; possible D gene TRBD1, 6 bases. V lost 4 bases, J lost 4 bases, and 13 bases lay in between. The CDR3 contains 14 residues. CDR1 KGHSH and CDR2 LQKENI come from the germline V gene. CDR3 coding DNA: TGTGCCAGCTCACTACAGGGTGGGGGCACTGAAGCTTTCTTT. Translated, it gives CASSLQGGGTEAFF.

The V and J genes are TRBV6-5 and TRBJ1-2; 8 positions agree with TRBD1. The junction had 5 bases not matched to a gene; V was cut back by 0 bases and J by 8 bases. This CDR3 has 14 amino acids. The germline V gene encodes CDR1 MNHEY and CDR2 SVGAGI. CDR3 amino acids: CASSYSDRASGYTF. The CDR3 DNA is TGTGCCAGCAGTTACTCGGACAGGGCGTCCGGCTACACCTTC.

In its sample, this clone was seen once. The V call is TRBV11-3, the J call TRBJ2-5, with TRBD2 matching over 7 bases. In germline, CDR1 is SGHNT, CDR2 YENEEA. V lost 8 bases to trimming and J lost 5 bases; unmatched junction nucleotides: 11. This CDR3 spans 14 amino acids. This chain's CDR3 is CASLDRGEEETQYF. In DNA, the CDR3 is TGTGCCAGCCTCGATCGGGGGGAGGAGGAGACCCAGTACTTC.

V usage is TRBV11-2 and J usage is TRBJ1-2; 7 nucleotides agree with TRBD1. The trim removed 1 base at V and 5 bases at J, leaving 7 bases unmatched. The CDR3 totals 15 residues. Germline V gene lookup returns CDR1 SGHAT and CDR2 FQNNGV. The CDR3 loop reads CASSLGVGQTYGYTF. The DNA for the CDR3 is TGTGCCAGCAGCTTAGGGGTGGGACAGACGTATGGCTACACCTTC.

This clone was seen once. The chain uses TRBV3-1 (or the pseudogene TRBV3-2) and TRBJ2-5, with D possibly matching TRBD2 (5 bases). Looked up from germline, CDR1 is LGHDT and CDR2 is YNNKEL (reference sequence). Deletions cut 5 bases from V and 6 bases from J, with 7 bases between. This CDR3 has 11 residues. CDR3 in DNA: TGTGCCAGCAGCGGGAGCAAGACCCAGTACTTC. It specifies CASSGSKTQYF.

This chain links TRBV25-1 with TRBJ2-7; D unresolved. Germline V gene lookup returns CDR1 MGHDK and CDR2 SYGVNS. The V end lost 0 bases, the J end lost 4 bases, and 4 bases lay between the germline ends. The CDR3 is 12 residues long. CDR3 coding DNA: TGTGCCAGCAGTGAATACAAATACGAGCAGTACTTC. Translating it yields CASSEYKYEQYF.

This chain connects TRBV6-5 to TRBJ1-1; D remains unclear. The CDR3 spans 16 residues. CDR1 is MNHEY and CDR2 is SVGAGI in the germline V gene. With 0 bases removed from V and 3 bases from J, the gap between germline ends came to 14 bases. The CDR3 DNA reads as TGTGCCAGCAGTTACTCGATTTTAATGGCCGACACTGAAGCTTTCTTT. As protein: CASSYSILMADTEAFF.

V gene TRBV19 combines with J gene TRBJ1-3; D may be TRBD1 (6 bases). Looked up from germline, CDR1 is LNHDA and CDR2 is SQIVND (reference sequence). The CDR3 loop spans 14 amino acids. V was cut by 8 bases and J by 4 bases, with 15 bases left in between. CDR3 amino acids: CASSDRRHGNTIYF. The DNA for the CDR3 is TGTGCCAGTTCCGACAGGCGTCACGGAAACACCATATATTTT. Filled out from reference TRBV19 and TRBJ1-3, the complete variable domain reads DGGITQSPKYLFRKEGQNVTLSCEQNLNHDAMYWYRQDPGQGLRLIYYSQIVNDFQKGDIAEGYSVSREKKESFPLTVTSAQKNPTAFYLCASSDRRHGNTIYFGEGSWLTVV.

This clone was seen a handful of times. The DNA of the CDR3 is TGTGCCAGCAGCTTTAGTCCAGGTGATCAGCCCCAGCATTTT. Protein sequence: CASSFSPGDQPQHF. The rearrangement joins TRBV7-2 to TRBJ1-5; D gene unclear. The V gene lost 3 bases and the J gene lost 5 bases, with 11 bases spanning the gap. The germline gives CDR1 SGHTA, CDR2 FQGNSA. The CDR3 runs 14 residues.

The rearrangement joins TRBV19 to TRBJ1-3; TRBD1 aligns across 10 bases. Germline V lookup: CDR1 LNHDA, CDR2 SQIVND (reference sequence). The CDR3 has 16 amino acids. V dropped 5 bases and J dropped 2; count of bases not matched to a gene: 6. CDR3 DNA sequence: TGTGCCAGTAGTCGCGACAGGGGGCCCCCTGGAAACACCATATATTTT. This sequence encodes CASSRDRGPPGNTIYF. Combining the CDR3 with reference TRBV19 and TRBJ1-3 gives the whole variable domain DGGITQSPKYLFRKEGQNVTLSCEQNLNHDAMYWYRQDPGQGLRLIYYSQIVNDFQKGDIAEGYSVSREKKESFPLTVTSAQKNPTAFYLCASSRDRGPPGNTIYFGEGSWLTVV.

This clone is a singleton in its sample. This chain links TRBV7-2 with TRBJ2-7, with TRBD1 identical over 7 bases. CDR3 size: 16 residues. Germline lookup yields CDR1 SGHTA and CDR2 FQGNSA. Trimming took 6 bases from V and 2 from J; bases not matched to a gene: 13. The DNA of the CDR3 is TGTGCCAGCAGTAGGACAGGCCAGAGGGCAACCTACGAGCAGTACTTC. Its protein product is CASSRTGQRATYEQYF.

A few counts support this clone. The chain's CDR3 is CASSSRDDRVWGYTF. DNA for the CDR3: TGCGCCAGCAGCTCACGAGACGACAGGGTGTGGGGCTACACCTTC. V gene TRBV5-1 combines with J gene TRBJ1-2; 7 bases align to TRBD1. CDR1 is SGHRS, CDR2 YFSETQ, per germline. The CDR3 covers 15 residues. The V gene end was trimmed by 3 bases and the J gene end by 8 bases; junction bases not matched to a gene: 13.

V is TRBV4-2 and J is TRBJ2-5, with TRBD2 as a possible D gene (5 bases). V shed 2 bases and J shed 5 bases, with 9 bases lying between them. The CDR3 sequence is 13 residues long. CDR1 and CDR2 (germline): LGHNA, YNFKEQ. Here the CDR3 reads CASSQFERETQYF. CDR3 nucleotides: TGTGCCAGCAGCCAATTCGAGCGGGAGACCCAGTACTTC.

This clone has a handful of counts. Different DNA sequences within this sample yield the same CDR3. The chain has TRBV12-3 or TRBV12-4 and TRBJ2-7; D gene unclear. Trimming took 3 bases from V and 3 from J, leaving 3 bases between them. CDR3 length: 11 amino acids. CDR3 region: CASSFGYEQYF. DNA for the CDR3: TGTGCCAGCAGTTTCGGCTACGAGCAGTACTTC.

The J gene is TRBJ2-7, the V gene TRBV10-3; 9 positions match TRBD1. This CDR3 is 14 amino acids long. With V trimmed by 8 bases and J by 5 bases, 10 bases remained unmatched. The germline CDR1 and CDR2 sequences are ENHRY and SYGVKD. CDR3 DNA: TGTGCCATCGGGGGGGGACAGGGTAAGGACGAGCAGTACTTC. This gives the protein CAIGGGQGKDEQYF.